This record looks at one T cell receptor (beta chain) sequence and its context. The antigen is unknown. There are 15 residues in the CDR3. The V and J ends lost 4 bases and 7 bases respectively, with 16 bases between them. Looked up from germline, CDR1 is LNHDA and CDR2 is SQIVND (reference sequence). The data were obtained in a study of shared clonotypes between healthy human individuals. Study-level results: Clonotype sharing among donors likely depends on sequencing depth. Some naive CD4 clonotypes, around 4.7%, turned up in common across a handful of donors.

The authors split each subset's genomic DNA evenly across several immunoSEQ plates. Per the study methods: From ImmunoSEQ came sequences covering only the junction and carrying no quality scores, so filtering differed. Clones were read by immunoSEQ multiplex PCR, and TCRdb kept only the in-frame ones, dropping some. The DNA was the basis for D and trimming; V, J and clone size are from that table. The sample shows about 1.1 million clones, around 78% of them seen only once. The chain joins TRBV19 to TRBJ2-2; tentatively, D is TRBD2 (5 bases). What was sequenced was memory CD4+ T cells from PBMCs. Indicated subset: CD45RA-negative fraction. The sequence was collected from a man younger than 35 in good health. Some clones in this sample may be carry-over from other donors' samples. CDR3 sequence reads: CASSTGLGTIGELFF. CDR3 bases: TGTGCCAGTAGTACAGGACTGGGAACAATCGGGGAGCTGTTTTTT. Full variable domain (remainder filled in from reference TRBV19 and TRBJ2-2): DGGITQSPKYLFRKEGQNVTLSCEQNLNHDAMYWYRQDPGQGLRLIYYSQIVNDFQKGDIAEGYSVSREKKESFPLTVTSAQKNPTAFYLCASSTGLGTIGELFFGEGSRLTVL.